These 29 T cell receptor beta chains came from one sample sequenced in a study of cytomegalovirus exposure and HLA in healthy donors. PCR amplification relied on 60 Vbeta primers (plus 13 Jbeta primers). Assay: immunoSEQ multiplex PCR; the TCRdb copy retains only in-frame clones and omits some. The sample comprises about 89,000 clones, around 77% of which are singletons, and approximately 3.7% rests with the top ten. Sequenced sample: PBMCs. All receptors come from a man under 40 in good health and CMV-seronegative.

The chain joins TRBV5-4 to TRBJ2-3; 9 bases agree with TRBD2. The CDR3 length is 15 residues. CDR1 and CDR2 (germline): SGHNT, YYREEE (reference sequence). Unmatched junction bases numbered 7, after V lost 1 base and J lost 7 bases. The CDR3 reads CASSLLASGDHTQYF. The CDR3 DNA sequence: TGTGCCAGCAGCTTGTTAGCTAGCGGGGATCATACGCAGTATTTT.

A single count supports this clone. This chain links TRBV28 with TRBJ2-5; 9 nucleotides agree with TRBD2. The V and J ends lost 5 bases and 4 bases, in that order; junction bases with no gene match: 5. Germline loops: CDR1 MDHEN, CDR2 SYDVKM. The CDR3 spans 14 residues. CDR3: CASSVIAGVETQYF. For the CDR3, the DNA is TGTGCCAGCAGTGTAATAGCGGGAGTAGAGACCCAGTACTTC.

This clone was detected only a few times. The chain links TRBV18 to TRBJ2-7, with 8 nucleotides matching TRBD1. Germline CDR1 reads KGHSH; CDR2 reads LQKENI. V shed 2 bases and J 7 bases; nucleotides not matched to a gene: 4. The CDR3 loop spans 13 amino acids. The CDR3 region is CASSPNRQGEQYF. CDR3 nucleotides: TGTGCCAGCTCACCAAATCGACAGGGGGAGCAGTACTTC.

V and J are TRBV21-1 and TRBJ1-6; the tabulated D call, TRBD1, remains unverified against the DNA. TRBV21-1 is a pseudogene locus. This CDR3 is built from 18 residues. CDR3 sequence reads: CASSRGFSGTEGGSPLHF. The CDR3 DNA is TGTGCCAGCAGCAGAGGATTCTCCGGGACAGAGGGTGGTTCACCCCTCCACTTT.

The CDR3 DNA is TGCGCCAGCAGCTTGGGGTCTAGCGGGAGCACAGATACGCAGTATTTT. It yields the protein CASSLGSSGSTDTQYF. V gene TRBV5-1 combines with J gene TRBJ2-3; the match to TRBD2 covers 8 bases. Germline V gene sequence: CDR1 SGHRS, CDR2 YFSETQ. J was trimmed by 0 bases and V by 0 bases; bases with no gene match: 3. The CDR3 has 16 residues.

This clone came up once. This chain connects TRBV18 to TRBJ2-5; 7 bases match TRBD1. This CDR3 has 15 amino acids. The junction had 10 bases not matched to a gene; V was cut back by 3 bases and J by 6 bases. CDR1 and CDR2 from the germline V gene are KGHSH and LQKENI. As DNA, the CDR3 is TGTGCCAGCTCACCCTCCTGGGACAGCGAAAAGACCCAGTACTTC. As protein: CASSPSWDSEKTQYF.

The J gene is TRBJ2-1, the V gene TRBV10-3; the match to TRBD2 covers 7 bases. This CDR3 is 16 amino acids long. Trimming cost V 0 bases and J 6 bases; bases outside gene matches: 8. The germline V gene has CDR1 ENHRY and CDR2 SYGVKD. The chain's CDR3 is CAISESPAGSSNEQFF. DNA of the CDR3: TGTGCCATCAGTGAGTCGCCAGCGGGAAGTTCCAATGAGCAGTTCTTC.

The V call is TRBV30, the J call TRBJ1-3; 8 positions match TRBD1. CDR1 and CDR2 (germline): GTSNPN, SVGIG (reference sequence). The CDR3 has 16 amino acids. Trimming removed 3 bases from V and 0 bases from J; junction bases left unmatched: 7. The CDR3 protein is CAWSVGQGSSGNTIYF. For the CDR3, the DNA is TGTGCCTGGAGCGTCGGACAGGGCAGCTCTGGAAACACCATATATTTT.

This chain links TRBV6-5 with TRBJ2-7; weak D call: TRBD2 (6 bases). The CDR3 consists of 14 residues. CDR1 and CDR2 (germline): MNHEY, SVGAGI. Trimming removed 5 bases at V and 0 bases at J, with 11 bases between. CDR3 sequence reads: CASSRDLTSYEQYF. CDR3 sequence (DNA): TGTGCCAGCAGTCGGGACTTAACCTCCTACGAGCAGTACTTC.

The rearrangement links TRBV4-2 to TRBJ1-2; the match to TRBD1 covers 10 bases. The CDR3 contains 15 residues. CDR1 is LGHNA, CDR2 YNFKEQ, per germline. The trim removed 0 bases at V and 5 bases at J, leaving 3 bases unmatched. The CDR3 DNA is TGTGCCAGCAGCCAAGAGGACAGGGGGTCATATGGCTACACCTTC. This codes for CASSQEDRGSYGYTF.

Of note for this clone: At one boundary the junction diverges from the germline segment, which might be a read error. The chain recombines TRBV7-9 with TRBJ2-3; D is uncertain. CDR1 and CDR2 from the germline V gene are SEHNR and FQNEAQ (reference sequence). The CDR3 has 15 amino acids. The CDR3 coding sequence is TGTTCCAGCAGCTTACGGCCCGCGGGCACAGATACGCAGTATTTT. This sequence encodes CSSSLRPAGTDTQYF. Complete variable domain (other parts from reference TRBV7-9 and TRBJ2-3): DTGVSQNPRHKITKRGQNVTFRCDPISEHNRLYWYRQTLGQGPEFLTYFQNEAQLEKSRLLSDRFSAERPKGSFSTLEIQRTEQGDSAMYLCSSSLRPAGTDTQYFGPGTRLTVL.

This clone was found a few times. This chain links TRBV27 with TRBJ2-1; maybe TRBD1 (6 bases). Germline CDR1 MNHEY, CDR2 SMNVEV (reference sequence). V gave up 5 bases and J gave up 9 bases, with 14 bases separating them. This CDR3 comprises 13 residues. The CDR3 DNA sequence: TGTGCCAGCAGTCTCCAACAGGGTTCTGAGCAGTTCTTC. Translated: CASSLQQGSEQFF.

V usage is TRBV14 and J usage is TRBJ2-5, with a possible D match to TRBD1 (6 bases). Per germline, CDR1 SGHDN and CDR2 FVKESK. The CDR3 consists of 16 residues. V lost 0 bases and J 0 bases, leaving 11 bases between the germline ends. In DNA, the CDR3 is TGTGCCAGCAGCCAAGATGCCGGGACAAACCAAGAGACCCAGTACTTC. Its protein product is CASSQDAGTNQETQYF.

The gene calls are TRBV5-1 and TRBJ2-3; D ambiguous. The V and J ends lost 0 bases and 4 bases respectively, with 6 bases between them. The germline V gene encodes CDR1 SGHRS and CDR2 YFSETQ. The CDR3 runs 13 residues. The CDR3 loop reads CASSLGPADTQYF. CDR3 nucleotides: TGCGCCAGCAGCTTGGGGCCAGCAGATACGCAGTATTTT.

The chain carries TRBV6-1 and TRBJ1-6; D is undetermined. V was trimmed by 3 bases and J by 8 bases, leaving 8 bases between them. Looked up from germline, CDR1 is MNHNS and CDR2 is SASEGT. The CDR3 extends over 13 amino acids. CDR3 in amino acids: CASSDREYSPLHF. The DNA of the CDR3 is TGTGCCAGCAGTGATAGGGAGTATTCACCCCTCCACTTT.

The CDR3 region has the DNA TGCAGTGCTAGAGGAGCCCGTGAAGCTTTCTTT. Protein product: CSARGAREAFF. This chain uses TRBV20-1 with TRBJ1-1; D remains unclear. Looked up from germline, CDR1 is DFQATT and CDR2 is SNEGSKA (reference sequence). Trimming took 1 base from V and 7 from J, leaving 7 bases between them. The CDR3 has 11 amino acids.

The rearrangement links TRBV4-3 to TRBJ2-2; 9 nucleotides line up with TRBD1. CDR1 is LGHNA and CDR2 is YSLEER in the germline V gene. The J segment lost 5 bases and the V segment lost 3 bases, leaving 4 bases of the junction unmatched. The CDR3 contains 15 residues. CDR3 sequence: CASSQDRGWTGELFF. The DNA of the CDR3 is TGCGCCAGCAGCCAGGACAGGGGATGGACCGGGGAGCTGTTTTTT.

This chain connects TRBV2 to TRBJ2-2; 8 bases are a match to TRBD2. Trimming at V came to 5 bases and at J to 1 base, leaving 6 bases not matched to a gene. Germline CDR1 is SNHLY and CDR2 is FYNNEI. The CDR3 sequence is 16 residues long. DNA for the CDR3: TGTGCCAGCAGTCGCCTTAGCGGGGTGAACACCGGGGAGCTGTTTTTT. This sequence encodes CASSRLSGVNTGELFF.

V usage is TRBV7-9 and J usage is TRBJ1-2; possibly TRBD1 for D (6 bases). V lost 1 base to trimming and J lost 5 bases, with 11 bases between them. The CDR3 is 14 residues long. Germline lookup yields CDR1 SEHNR and CDR2 FQNEAQ (reference sequence). Here the CDR3 reads CASSLGGLRYGYTF. CDR3 bases: TGTGCCAGCAGCTTAGGGGGGCTCCGATATGGCTACACCTTC.

In DNA, the CDR3 is TGTGCCAGCAGCTTAGTAGTTGGGGCGGATACGCAGTATTTT. Protein product: CASSLVVGADTQYF. V and J are TRBV7-9 and TRBJ2-3, with a tentative D call TRBD1 (5 bases). The length of the CDR3 is 14 residues. Trimming shortened V by 1 base and J by 6 bases, and 11 bases separated the two germline ends. Per the germline V gene, CDR1 is SEHNR and CDR2 is FQNEAQ (reference sequence).

This clone was picked up a small number of times. The chain links TRBV10-1 to TRBJ2-5; the match to TRBD2 covers 10 bases. Germline V gene sequence: CDR1 WNHNN, CDR2 SYGVQD (reference sequence). This CDR3 comprises 15 residues. After removal of 3 bases from V and 4 bases from J, the junction contained 5 bases not matched to a gene. The CDR3 here is CASSDQRGGGETQYF. The CDR3, as DNA: TGCGCCAGCAGTGACCAGCGGGGGGGCGGAGAGACCCAGTACTTC.

This chain joins TRBV6-1 and TRBJ1-2; D is uncertain. CDR3 size: 15 residues. Germline V lookup: CDR1 MNHNS, CDR2 SASEGT. The V gene lost 2 bases and the J gene lost 4 bases, with 14 bases spanning the gap. CDR3 coding DNA: TGTGCCAGCAGTGAACAGCGGGCGGCCGGCTATGGCTACACCTTC. It yields the protein CASSEQRAAGYGYTF.

This rearrangement joins TRBV19 to TRBJ1-1, with D possibly matching TRBD1 (5 bases). This CDR3 comprises 13 residues. The germline gives CDR1 LNHDA, CDR2 SQIVND (reference sequence). The ends were cut back, 8 bases at V and 1 base at J, with 11 bases in the middle. The CDR3 region has the DNA TGTGCCAGTGGGACCGGGAGGAACACTGAAGCTTTCTTT. Amino acids: CASGTGRNTEAFF.

The table lists this clone with a few counts. The rearrangement uses TRBV19 and TRBJ1-2, with 11 bases fitting TRBD1. The J segment lost 3 bases and the V segment lost 5 bases, leaving 14 bases of the junction unmatched. The CDR3 is 18 amino acids. Looked up from germline, CDR1 is LNHDA and CDR2 is SQIVND (reference sequence). The CDR3 here is CASSVPGQGVVRDYGYTF. The CDR3 nucleotides are TGTGCCAGTAGTGTCCCGGGACAGGGGGTCGTAAGGGACTATGGCTACACCTTC.

A few counts support this clone. The chain employs TRBV4-2 and TRBJ2-7, with 9 positions matching TRBD2. V lost 0 bases and J lost 2; bases outside the gene matches: 11. Germline V gene lookup returns CDR1 LGHNA and CDR2 YNFKEQ. The CDR3 is made up of 18 amino acids. The CDR3 sequence: CASSQDLQWASGTYEQYF. CDR3 coding DNA: TGTGCCAGCAGCCAAGATCTTCAATGGGCTAGCGGGACCTACGAGCAGTACTTC.

This clone appeared a single time. One junction end does not reproduce the germline sequence, and a read error may be involved. The chain links TRBV4-3 to TRBJ1-1, with a possible D match to TRBD1 (5 bases). Germline values: CDR1 LGHNA, CDR2 YSLEER. The CDR3 consists of 13 residues. The CDR3 here is CASSQEQDTEAFF. The DNA of the CDR3 is TGCGCCAGCAGCCAAGAACAGGACACAGAAGCTTTCTTT.

A few counts support this clone. V usage is TRBV5-6 and J usage is TRBJ2-1; 7 bases agree with TRBD2. V trimming: 3 bases; J trimming: 15 bases; junction bases outside the gene matches: 6. Germline CDR1 is SGHDT and CDR2 is YYEEEE. CDR3 length: 11 residues. This CDR3 is CASSSPREGFF. DNA of the CDR3: TGTGCCAGCAGCTCACCAAGGGAGGGGTTCTTC.

The chain carries TRBV13 and TRBJ2-5; 7 bases are a match to TRBD1. In germline, CDR1 is PRHDT, CDR2 FYEKMQ (reference sequence). The length of the CDR3 is 14 residues. The V gene end was trimmed by 3 bases and the J gene end by 4 bases; junction bases not matched to a gene: 5. CDR3 protein: CASSFAPGGETQYF. Written as DNA, the CDR3 is TGTGCCAGCAGCTTCGCCCCAGGGGGAGAGACCCAGTACTTC.

The V call is TRBV2, the J call TRBJ1-2; D call uncertain. V was cut by 4 bases and J by 7 bases, with 13 bases left in between. The CDR3 contains 13 residues. Germline CDR1 reads SNHLY; CDR2 reads FYNNEI. The CDR3 sequence is CASSVLDSGGYTF. DNA for the CDR3: TGTGCCAGCAGTGTCCTGGACTCGGGTGGCTACACCTTC.